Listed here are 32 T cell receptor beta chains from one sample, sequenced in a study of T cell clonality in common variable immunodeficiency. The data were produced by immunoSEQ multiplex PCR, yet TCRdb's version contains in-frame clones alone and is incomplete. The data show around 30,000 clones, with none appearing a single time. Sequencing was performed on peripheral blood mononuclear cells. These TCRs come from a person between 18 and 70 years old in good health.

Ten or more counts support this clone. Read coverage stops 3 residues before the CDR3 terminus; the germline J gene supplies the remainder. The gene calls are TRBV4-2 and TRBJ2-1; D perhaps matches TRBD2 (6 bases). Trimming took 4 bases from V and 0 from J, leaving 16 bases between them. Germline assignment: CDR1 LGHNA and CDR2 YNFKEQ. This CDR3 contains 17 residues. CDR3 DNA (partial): TGTGCCAGCAGCCCAGGCGTAAGCGGGTTCTCCTACAATGAG. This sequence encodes CASSPGVSGFSYNE. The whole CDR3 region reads CASSPGVSGFSYNEQFF.

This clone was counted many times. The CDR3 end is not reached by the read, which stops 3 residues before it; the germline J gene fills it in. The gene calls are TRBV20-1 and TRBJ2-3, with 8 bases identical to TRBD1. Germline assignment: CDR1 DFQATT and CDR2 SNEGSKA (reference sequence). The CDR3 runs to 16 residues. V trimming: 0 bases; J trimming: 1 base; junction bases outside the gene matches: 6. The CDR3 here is CSARDFLGQGTDTQYF. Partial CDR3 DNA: TGCAGTGCTAGAGATTTTCTGGGACAGGGCACAGATACG.

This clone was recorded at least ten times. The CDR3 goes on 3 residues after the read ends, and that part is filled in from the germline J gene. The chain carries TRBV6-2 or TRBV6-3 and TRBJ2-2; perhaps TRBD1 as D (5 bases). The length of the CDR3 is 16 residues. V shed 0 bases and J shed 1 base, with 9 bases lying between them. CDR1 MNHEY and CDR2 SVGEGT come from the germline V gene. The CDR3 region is CASSYSGALNTGELFF. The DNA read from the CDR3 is TGTGCCAGCAGTTACTCAGGGGCACTGAACACCGGGGAG.

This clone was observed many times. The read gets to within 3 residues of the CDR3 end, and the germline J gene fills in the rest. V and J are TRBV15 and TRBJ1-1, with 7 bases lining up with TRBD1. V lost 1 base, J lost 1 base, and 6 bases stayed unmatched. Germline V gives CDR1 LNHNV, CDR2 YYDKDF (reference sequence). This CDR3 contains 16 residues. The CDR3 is CATSRGDRPPNTEAFF. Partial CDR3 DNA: TGTGCCACCAGCAGAGGGGACAGACCACCGAACACTGAA.

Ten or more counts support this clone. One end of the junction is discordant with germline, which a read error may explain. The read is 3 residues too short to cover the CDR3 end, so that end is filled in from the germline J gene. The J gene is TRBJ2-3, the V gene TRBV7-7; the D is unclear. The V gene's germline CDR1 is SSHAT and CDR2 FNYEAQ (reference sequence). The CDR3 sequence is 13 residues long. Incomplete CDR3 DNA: TGTGCTAGCAGCTTAGGTCTCACAGATACG. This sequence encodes CASSLGLTDT. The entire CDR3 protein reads CASSLGLTDTQYF.

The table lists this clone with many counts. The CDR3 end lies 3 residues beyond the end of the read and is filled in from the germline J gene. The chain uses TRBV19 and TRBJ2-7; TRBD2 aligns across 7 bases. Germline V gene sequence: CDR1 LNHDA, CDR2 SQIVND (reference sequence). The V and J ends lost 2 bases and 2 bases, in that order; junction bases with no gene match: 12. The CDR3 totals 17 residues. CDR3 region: CASSIRWGGNLPYEQYF. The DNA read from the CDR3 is TGTGCCAGTAGTATACGTTGGGGGGGGAATTTGCCCTACGAG.

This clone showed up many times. Here the CDR3 reads CASSLAAGLNEKLFF. Incomplete CDR3 DNA: TGCGCCAGCAGCTTGGCGGCGGGGTTAAATGAAAAA. This sequence joins TRBV5-1 and TRBJ1-4, with D hard to call. The sequence runs out 3 residues before the end of the CDR3; the remainder is reconstructed from the germline J gene. The CDR3 spans 15 residues. V lost 0 bases and J 5 bases, leaving 11 bases between the germline ends. Germline CDR1 SGHRS, CDR2 YFSETQ.

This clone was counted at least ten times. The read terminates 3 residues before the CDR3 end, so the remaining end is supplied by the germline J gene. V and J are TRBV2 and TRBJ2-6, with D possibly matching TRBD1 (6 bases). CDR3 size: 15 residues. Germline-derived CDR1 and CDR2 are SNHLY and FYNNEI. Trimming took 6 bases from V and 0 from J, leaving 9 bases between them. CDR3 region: CASRGGSSGANVLTF. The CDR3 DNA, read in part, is TGTGCCAGCAGAGGGGGTAGCTCTGGGGCCAACGTC.

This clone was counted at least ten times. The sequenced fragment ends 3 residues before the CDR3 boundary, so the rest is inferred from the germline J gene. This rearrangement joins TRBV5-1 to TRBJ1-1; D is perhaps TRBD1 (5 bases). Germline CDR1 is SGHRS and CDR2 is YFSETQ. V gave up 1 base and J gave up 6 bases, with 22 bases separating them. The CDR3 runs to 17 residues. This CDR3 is CASSLKGGRGMGSEAFF. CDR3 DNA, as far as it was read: TGCGCCAGCAGCTTGAAGGGAGGGCGGGGGATGGGGTCTGAA.

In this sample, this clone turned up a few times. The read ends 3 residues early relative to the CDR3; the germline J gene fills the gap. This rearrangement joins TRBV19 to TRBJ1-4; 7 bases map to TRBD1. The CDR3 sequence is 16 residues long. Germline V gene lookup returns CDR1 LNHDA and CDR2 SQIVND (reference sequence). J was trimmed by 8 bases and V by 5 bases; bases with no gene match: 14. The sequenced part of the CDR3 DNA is TGTGCCAGTAGTGGGCCCGAGACAGGGTTGAGAGAAAAA. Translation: CASSGPETGLREK. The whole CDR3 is CASSGPETGLREKLFF.

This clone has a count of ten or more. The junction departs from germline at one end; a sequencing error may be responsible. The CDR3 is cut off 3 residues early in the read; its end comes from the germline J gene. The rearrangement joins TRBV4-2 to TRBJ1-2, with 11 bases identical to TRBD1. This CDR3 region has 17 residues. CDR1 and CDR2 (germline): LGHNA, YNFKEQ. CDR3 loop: CASSQDPWTGGSYGYTF. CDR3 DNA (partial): TGCGCCAGCAGCCAAGATCCCTGGACAGGGGGCTCCTATGGC.

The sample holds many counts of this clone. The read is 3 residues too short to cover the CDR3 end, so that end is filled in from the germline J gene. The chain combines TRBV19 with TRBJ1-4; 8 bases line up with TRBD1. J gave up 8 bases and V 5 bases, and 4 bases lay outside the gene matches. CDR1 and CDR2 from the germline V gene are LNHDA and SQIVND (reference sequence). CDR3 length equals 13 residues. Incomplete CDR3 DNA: TGTGCCAGTAGTGGACAGGGCCCCGAAAAA. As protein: CASSGQGPEK. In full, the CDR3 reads CASSGQGPEKLFF.

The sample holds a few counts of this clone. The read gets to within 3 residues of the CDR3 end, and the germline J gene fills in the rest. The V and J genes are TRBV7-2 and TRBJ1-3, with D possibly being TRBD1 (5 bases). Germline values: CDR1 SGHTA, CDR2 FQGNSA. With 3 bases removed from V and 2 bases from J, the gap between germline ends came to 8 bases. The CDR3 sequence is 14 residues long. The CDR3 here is CASSLSGTGNTIYF. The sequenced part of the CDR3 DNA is TGTGCCAGCAGCTTGTCAGGGACTGGAAACACC.

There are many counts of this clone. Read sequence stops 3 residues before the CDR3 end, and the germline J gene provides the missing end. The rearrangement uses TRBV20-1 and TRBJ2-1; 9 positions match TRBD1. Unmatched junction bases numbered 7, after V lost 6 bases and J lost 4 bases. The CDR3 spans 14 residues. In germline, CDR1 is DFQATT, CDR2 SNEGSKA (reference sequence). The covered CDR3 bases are TGCAGTGCGCCAGACGGGACAGGGTACAATGAG. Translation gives CSAPDGTGYNE. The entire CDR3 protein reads CSAPDGTGYNEQFF.

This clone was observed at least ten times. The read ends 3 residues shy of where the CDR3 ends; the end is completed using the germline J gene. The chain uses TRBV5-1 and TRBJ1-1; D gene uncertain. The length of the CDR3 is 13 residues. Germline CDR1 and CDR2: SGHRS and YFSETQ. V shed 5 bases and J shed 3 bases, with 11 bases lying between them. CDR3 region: CASSSELDTEAFF. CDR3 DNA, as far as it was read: TGCGCCAGCAGTTCCGAACTAGACACTGAA.

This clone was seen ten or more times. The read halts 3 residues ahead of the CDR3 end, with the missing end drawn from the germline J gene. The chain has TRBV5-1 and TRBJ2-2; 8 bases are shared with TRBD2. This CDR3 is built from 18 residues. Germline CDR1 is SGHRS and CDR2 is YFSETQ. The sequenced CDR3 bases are TGCGCCAGCAGCCCCAACGGGGGGGATGGGGGGTTTGGAGAAAAG. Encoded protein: CASSPNGGDGGFGEK. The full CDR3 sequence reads CASSPNGGDGGFGEKLFF.

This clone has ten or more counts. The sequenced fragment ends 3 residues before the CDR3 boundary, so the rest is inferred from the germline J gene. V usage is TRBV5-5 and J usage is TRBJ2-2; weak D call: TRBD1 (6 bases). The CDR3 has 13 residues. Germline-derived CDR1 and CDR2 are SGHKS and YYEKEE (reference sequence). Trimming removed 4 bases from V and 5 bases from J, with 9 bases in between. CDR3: CASSDTGTGELFF. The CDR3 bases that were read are TGTGCCAGCAGCGATACAGGGACCGGGGAG. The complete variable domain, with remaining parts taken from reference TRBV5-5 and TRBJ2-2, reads DAGVTQSPTHLIKTRGQQVTLRCSPISGHKSVSWYQQVLGQGPQFIFQYYEKEERGRGNFPDRFSARQFPNYSSELNVNALLLGDSALYLCASSDTGTGELFFGEGSRLTVL.

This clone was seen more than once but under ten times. Partial CDR3 DNA: TGTGCCAGCAGCCCTCGACAGGGGGCGGTCTACGAC. Translating gives CASSPRQGAVYD. The full CDR3 sequence reads CASSPRQGAVYDYTF. The chain carries TRBV7-9 and TRBJ1-2; 10 positions match TRBD1. The read ends 3 residues before the CDR3 terminus; that terminus is restored from the germline J gene. This CDR3 is 15 amino acids long. Germline CDR1 SEHNR, CDR2 FQNEAQ (reference sequence).

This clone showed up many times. CDR3 sequence: CSEVSGLNYNEQFF. The sequenced CDR3 bases are TGCAGTGAGGTTTCGGGACTAAATTACAATGAG. V is TRBV20-1 and J is TRBJ2-1; 7 positions match TRBD2. The read finishes 3 residues shy of the CDR3 end, and the germline J gene is used to complete it. CDR3 length equals 14 residues. Per germline, CDR1 DFQATT and CDR2 SNEGSKA (reference sequence). The V segment lost 7 bases and the J segment 4 bases; nucleotides outside the gene matches: 10.

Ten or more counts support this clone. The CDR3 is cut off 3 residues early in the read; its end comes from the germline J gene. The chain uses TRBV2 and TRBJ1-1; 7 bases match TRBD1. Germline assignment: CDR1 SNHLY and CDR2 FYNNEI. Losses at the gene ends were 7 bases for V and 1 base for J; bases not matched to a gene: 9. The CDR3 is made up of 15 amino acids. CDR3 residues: CASTGDRAANTEAFF. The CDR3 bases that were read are TGTGCCAGCACAGGCGACAGGGCCGCGAACACTGAA. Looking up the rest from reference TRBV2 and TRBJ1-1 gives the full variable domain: EPEVTQTPSHQVTQMGQEVILRCVPISNHLYFYWYRQILGQKVEFLVSFYNNEISEKSEIFDDQFSVERPDGSNFTLKIRSTKLEDSAMYFCASTGDRAANTEAFFGQGTRLTVV.

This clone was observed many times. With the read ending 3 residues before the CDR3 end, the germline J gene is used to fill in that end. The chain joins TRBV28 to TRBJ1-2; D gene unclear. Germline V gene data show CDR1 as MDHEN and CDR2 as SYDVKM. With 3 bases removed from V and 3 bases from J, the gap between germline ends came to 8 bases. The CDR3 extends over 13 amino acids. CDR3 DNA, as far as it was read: TGTGCCAGCAGTTTTACTGTTGACTATGGC. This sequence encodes CASSFTVDYG. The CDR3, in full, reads CASSFTVDYGYTF.

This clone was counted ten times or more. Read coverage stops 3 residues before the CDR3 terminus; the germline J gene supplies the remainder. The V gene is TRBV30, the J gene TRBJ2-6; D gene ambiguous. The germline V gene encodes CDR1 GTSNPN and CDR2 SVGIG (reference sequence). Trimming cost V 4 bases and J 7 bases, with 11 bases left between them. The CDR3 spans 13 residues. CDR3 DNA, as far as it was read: TGTGCCTGGACCCACTACGTCGCCAACGTC. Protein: CAWTHYVANV. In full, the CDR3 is CAWTHYVANVLTF.

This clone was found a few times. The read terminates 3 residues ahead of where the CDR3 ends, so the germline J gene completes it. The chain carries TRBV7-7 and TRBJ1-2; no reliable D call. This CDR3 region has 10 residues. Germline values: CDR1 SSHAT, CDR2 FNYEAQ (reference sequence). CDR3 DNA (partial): TGTGCCACGCCACTAGTGTGC. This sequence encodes CATPLVC. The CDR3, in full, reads CATPLVCYTF.

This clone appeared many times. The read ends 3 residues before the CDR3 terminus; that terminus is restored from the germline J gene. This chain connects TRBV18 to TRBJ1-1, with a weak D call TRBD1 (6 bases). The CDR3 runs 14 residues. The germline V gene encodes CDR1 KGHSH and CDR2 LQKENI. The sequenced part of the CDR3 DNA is TGTGCCAGCTCACCAGAGTCGGAGGGGGTAGGG. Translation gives CASSPESEGVG. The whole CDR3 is CASSPESEGVGAFF.

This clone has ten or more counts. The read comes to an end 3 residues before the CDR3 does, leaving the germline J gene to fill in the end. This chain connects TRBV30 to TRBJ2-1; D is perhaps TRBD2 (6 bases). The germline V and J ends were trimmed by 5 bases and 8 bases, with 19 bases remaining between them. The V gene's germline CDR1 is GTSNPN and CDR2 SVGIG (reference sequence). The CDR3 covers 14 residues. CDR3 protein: CAWRGTLLGYEQFF. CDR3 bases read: TGTGCCTGGCGGGGGACTCTCCTTGGGTATGAG.

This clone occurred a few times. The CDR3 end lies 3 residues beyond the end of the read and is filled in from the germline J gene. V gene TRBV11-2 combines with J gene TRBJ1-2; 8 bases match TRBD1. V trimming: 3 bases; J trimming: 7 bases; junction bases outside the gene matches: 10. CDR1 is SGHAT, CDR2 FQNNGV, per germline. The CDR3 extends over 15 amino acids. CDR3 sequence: CASSFITDRAGGYTF. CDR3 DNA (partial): TGTGCCAGCAGCTTCATTACGGACAGGGCTGGTGGC.

Here the CDR3 reads CASLSWGVETQYF. Partial CDR3 DNA: TGTGCCAGCCTTTCTTGGGGCGTTGAGACG. The gene calls are TRBV2 and TRBJ2-3; D is possibly TRBD1 (5 bases). The read finishes 3 residues shy of the CDR3 end, and the germline J gene is used to complete it. CDR1 SNHLY and CDR2 FYNNEI come from the germline V gene. The CDR3 is 13 amino acids.

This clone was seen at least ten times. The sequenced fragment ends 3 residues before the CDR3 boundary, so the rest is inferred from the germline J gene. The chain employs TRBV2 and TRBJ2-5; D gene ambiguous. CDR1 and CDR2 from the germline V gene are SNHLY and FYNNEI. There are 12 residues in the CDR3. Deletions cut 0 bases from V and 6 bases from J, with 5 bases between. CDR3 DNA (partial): TGTGCCAGCAGTGAAGCGCGCCAGACC. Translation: CASSEARQT. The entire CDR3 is CASSEARQTQYF.

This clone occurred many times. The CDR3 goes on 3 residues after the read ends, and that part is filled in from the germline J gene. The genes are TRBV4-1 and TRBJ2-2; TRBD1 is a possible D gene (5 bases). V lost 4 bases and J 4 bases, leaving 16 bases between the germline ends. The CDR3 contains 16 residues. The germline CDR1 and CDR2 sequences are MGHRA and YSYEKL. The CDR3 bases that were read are TGCGCCAGCAGCCCGCCACCAGGGATGGGCACCGGGGAG. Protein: CASSPPPGMGTGE. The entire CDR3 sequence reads CASSPPPGMGTGELFF.

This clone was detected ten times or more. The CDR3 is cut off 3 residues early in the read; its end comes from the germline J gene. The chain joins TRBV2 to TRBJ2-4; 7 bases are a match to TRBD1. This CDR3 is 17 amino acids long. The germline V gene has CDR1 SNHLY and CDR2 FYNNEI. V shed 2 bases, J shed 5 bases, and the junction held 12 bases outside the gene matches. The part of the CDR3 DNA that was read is TGTGCCAGCAGTGAAACTCTCTGGGACAGTGAACAAAACATT. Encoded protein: CASSETLWDSEQNI. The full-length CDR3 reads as CASSETLWDSEQNIQYF.

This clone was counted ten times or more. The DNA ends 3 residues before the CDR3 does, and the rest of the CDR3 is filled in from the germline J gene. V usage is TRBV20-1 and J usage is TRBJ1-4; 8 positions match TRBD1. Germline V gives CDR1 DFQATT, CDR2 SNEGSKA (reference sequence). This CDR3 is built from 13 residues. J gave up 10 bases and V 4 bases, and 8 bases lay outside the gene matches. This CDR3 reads CSATRGRLGKLFF. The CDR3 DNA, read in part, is TGCAGTGCTACCAGGGGGCGCTTGGGAAAA.

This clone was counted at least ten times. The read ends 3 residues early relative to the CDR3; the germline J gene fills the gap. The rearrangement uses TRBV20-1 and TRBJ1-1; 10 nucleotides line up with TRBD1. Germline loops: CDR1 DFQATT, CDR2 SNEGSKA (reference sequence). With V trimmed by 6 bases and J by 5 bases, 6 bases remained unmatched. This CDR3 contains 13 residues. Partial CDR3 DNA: TGCAGTGCGGTCGACAGGGGGCGAACTGAA. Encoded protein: CSAVDRGRTE. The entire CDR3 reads CSAVDRGRTEAFF.